These 3 T cell receptor beta chains were all obtained from the same sample, sequenced in a study of T cells in Graves' hyperthyroidism and ophthalmopathy (dated by TCRdb to 2018 to 2020). Library preparation used multiplex PCR. Data came from an Illumina HiSeq 2000. TCR beta CDR3 regions were amplified from RNA transcripts. For the first round of RT-PCR on the TCR CDR3, the HTBI primer set was used together with the Qiagen OneStep RT-PCR kit. TCRdb reworked the public reads: Q25 trimming with fastp, MiXCR clone assembly, productive beta chains retained. A single entry per CDR3 protein holds the most common genes and DNA from its merged rows. Recorded for this sample are over 250,000 distinct CDR3 sequences; roughly 13% of them occurred a single time. 34% of the sample is taken by the ten largest. Material: blood. The source of these receptors is a woman aged 40 to 50 with Graves' ophthalmopathy.

This clonotype was counted at least ten times. The chain couples TRBV29-1 to TRBJ2-5; possible D gene TRBD2, 7 bases. The germline gives CDR1 SQVTM, CDR2 ANQGSEA. V dropped 3 bases and J dropped 5 bases, with 34 bases sitting between them. The CDR3 sequence is 20 residues long. CDR3 in amino acids: CSVDGRQDWIAGVLKETQYF. DNA of the CDR3: TGCAGCGTTGATGGCCGACAGGACTGGATTGCGGGAGTGTTGAAGGAGACCCAGTACTTC.

This chain links TRBV7-9 with TRBJ2-7; TRBD1 agrees at 9 bases. V dropped 6 bases and J dropped 2; count of bases not matched to a gene: 5. From germline, CDR1 is SEHNR and CDR2 FQNEAQ (reference sequence). The CDR3 spans 14 residues. The chain's CDR3 is CASSSGQGTYEQYF. CDR3 nucleotides: TGTGCCAGCAGTTCGGGACAGGGAACCTACGAGCAGTACTTC.

The chain is built from TRBV5-6 and TRBJ2-1; the D gene is possibly TRBD2 (5 bases). V lost 0 bases and J 7 bases, leaving 14 bases between the germline ends. The germline V gene encodes CDR1 SGHDT and CDR2 YYEEEE. The CDR3 consists of 15 residues. The CDR3 DNA is TGTGCCAGCAGCTTGGGAGCTTTGCGGGCAAATGAGCAGTTCTTC. Its translation is CASSLGALRANEQFF.